These 11 T cell receptor beta chains came from one sample sequenced in a study of blood T cell repertoires in COVID-19. The table came from immunoSEQ multiplex PCR; TCRdb's copy has only in-frame clones and leaves some out. The sample has around 150,000 clones; around four fifths are singletons. Material for sequencing was peripheral blood. The origin of the receptors is a man in his 70s with acute or convalescent COVID-19.

The chain uses TRBV5-6 and TRBJ2-2, with 7 bases aligning to TRBD1. Germline CDR1 and CDR2: SGHDT and YYEEEE. The V gene end was trimmed by 2 bases and the J gene end by 5 bases; junction bases not matched to a gene: 6. This CDR3 is 15 amino acids long. As DNA, the CDR3 is TGTGCCAGCAGCTTTCTACAGGGGAGAACCGGGGAGCTGTTTTTT. Amino acid sequence: CASSFLQGRTGELFF.

Of note for this clone: The sample contains more than one DNA sequence encoding this CDR3. V gene TRBV18 combines with J gene TRBJ1-5, with D perhaps TRBD1 (6 bases). Per the germline V gene, CDR1 is KGHSH and CDR2 is LQKENI. Trimming shortened V by 6 bases and J by 4 bases, and 10 bases separated the two germline ends. The CDR3 loop spans 13 amino acids. The CDR3 bases are TGTGCCAGCTCCCCAGGGGAGAATCAGCCCCAGCATTTT. As protein: CASSPGENQPQHF.

The V gene is TRBV4-1, the J gene TRBJ1-2, with TRBD1 matching over 10 bases. Per the germline V gene, CDR1 is MGHRA and CDR2 is YSYEKL. The trim removed 0 bases at V and 7 bases at J, leaving 5 bases unmatched. The CDR3 has 15 residues. CDR3 nucleotides: TGCGCCAGCAGCCAAGATTCCTGGGACAGGGGTGGCTACACCTTC. Protein: CASSQDSWDRGGYTF.

This rearrangement joins TRBV3-1 (or the pseudogene TRBV3-2) to TRBJ2-3; TRBD1 agrees at 10 bases. The length of the CDR3 is 15 residues. Germline V gene data show CDR1 as LGHDT and CDR2 as YNNKEL (reference sequence). With 8 bases clipped from V and 6 bases from J, the junction kept 11 bases outside the gene matches. The CDR3 spells CASGLGQGVRDTQYF. The CDR3 DNA sequence: TGTGCCAGCGGCCTCGGACAGGGGGTTCGCGATACGCAGTATTTT.

The sample holds a few counts of this clone. This chain connects TRBV4-1 to TRBJ2-1; 12 positions match TRBD2. From germline, CDR1 is MGHRA and CDR2 YSYEKL. The CDR3 totals 15 residues. Trimming at V came to 3 bases and at J to 6 bases, leaving 3 bases not matched to a gene. The CDR3 loop reads CASSHLAGGLNEQFF. The CDR3 DNA is TGCGCCAGCAGCCATCTAGCGGGGGGGCTCAATGAGCAGTTCTTC.

The chain links TRBV7-2 to TRBJ1-3; unclear D gene. Trimming pared 8 bases from V and 3 bases from J, leaving 11 bases between. Germline values: CDR1 SGHTA, CDR2 FQGNSA. This CDR3 contains 13 residues. The CDR3 region is CASGNSGGNTIYF. The CDR3 DNA follows: TGTGCCAGCGGAAACTCGGGTGGAAACACCATATATTTT.

The rearrangement joins TRBV4-1 to TRBJ2-4, with a possible D match to TRBD1 (6 bases). V was pared by 5 bases and J by 5 bases, with 16 bases between. CDR3 length: 15 residues. Germline V lookup: CDR1 MGHRA, CDR2 YSYEKL. In nucleotides, the CDR3 is TGCGCCAGCAGCTCAGGGGTAGGGGGTCAAAACATTCAGTACTTC. It codes for CASSSGVGGQNIQYF.

V and J are TRBV6-2 or TRBV6-3 and TRBJ1-5; 8 bases line up with TRBD1. V was clipped by 1 base and J by 6 bases; unmatched bases: 8. Germline-derived CDR1 and CDR2 are MNHEY and SVGEGT. The length of the CDR3 is 16 residues. The CDR3 DNA reads TGTGCCAGCAGTTACTTTGGGACAGGCCACCTTCAGCCCCAGCATTTT. Translated: CASSYFGTGHLQPQHF.

The rearrangement joins TRBV18 to TRBJ1-2; perhaps TRBD1 as D (5 bases). This CDR3 spans 16 amino acids. The V end lost 3 bases, the J end lost 4 bases, and 18 bases lay between the germline ends. Per germline, CDR1 KGHSH and CDR2 LQKENI. CDR3 sequence: CASSPQGRTGVYGYTF. Written as DNA, the CDR3 is TGTGCCAGCTCACCCCAGGGACGGACGGGGGTCTATGGCTACACCTTC.

The gene calls are TRBV13 and TRBJ2-3; 12 bases agree with TRBD2. The CDR3 is made up of 16 amino acids. V shed 5 bases, J shed 2 bases, and the junction held 5 bases outside the gene matches. Germline V gives CDR1 PRHDT, CDR2 FYEKMQ (reference sequence). Written as DNA, the CDR3 is TGTGCCAGCAGCCGACTAGCGGGGGCGTTCACAGATACGCAGTATTTT. Its translation is CASSRLAGAFTDTQYF.

This sequence joins TRBV5-1 and TRBJ1-1; no reliable D call. The germline gives CDR1 SGHRS, CDR2 YFSETQ. Deletions cut 5 bases from V and 1 base from J, with 9 bases between. CDR3 size: 13 residues. CDR3 residues: CASSFIPNTEAFF. In DNA, the CDR3 is TGCGCCAGCAGTTTTATTCCGAACACTGAAGCTTTCTTT.